The present entry profiles one T cell receptor beta chain with its context. Its antigen is unknown. This sample is drawn from a study of cytomegalovirus exposure and HLA in healthy donors. In the study overall: The approximately 110 validation repertoires, a later analysis reported, used the same platform as the 600 to 700 repertoires from the first cohort.

The data were produced by immunoSEQ multiplex PCR, yet TCRdb's version contains in-frame clones alone and is incomplete. This table has 150,000 to 180,000 clones, around 84% appearing once. Regarding the study as a whole: Specific recognition of CMV antigens was confirmed in vitro for three chains (all CMV-associated). Reported results showed that the classifier diagnosed cytomegalovirus status with high specificity and sensitivity.

The germline CDR1 and CDR2 sequences are MNHEY and SVGAGI. The V end lost 6 bases, the J end lost 0 bases, and 11 bases lay between the germline ends. The CDR3 sequence is 14 residues long. Material for sequencing was PBMCs. The rearrangement joins TRBV6-5 to TRBJ1-2; unclear D gene. The clonotype comes from a human donor in good health. As DNA, the CDR3 is TGTGCCAGCAGCCCTTGGGCAGCTAACTATGGCTACACCTTC. Translation gives CASSPWAANYGYTF.